A selection of T cell receptor beta chains follows, all from one sample in a study of cytomegalovirus exposure and HLA in healthy donors. Profiled with immunoSEQ multiplex PCR; TCRdb holds only in-frame clones, not every one. The data show 150,000 to 200,000 clones, roughly four fifths seen once. Material for sequencing was PBMCs. The receptors originated from a woman in her fifties or sixties in good health and CMV-seropositive. The CDR3 runs from the conserved cysteine through the conserved F or W. D genes are given only for firm matches. Where a row states a size, it is once, few, many or the class of an expanded clone; other rows omit it.

clone size,J gene,CDR3 length,V gene,D gene,CDR3 DNA,CDR3 protein
once,TRBJ2-5,15,TRBV4-1,.,TGCGCCAGCAGCCAAGATGGGACTTACCAAGAGACCCAGTACTTC,CASSQDGTYQETQYF
.,TRBJ1-5,14,TRBV7-2,.,TGTGCCAGCGCCCTGGTGCCGGGGAATCAGCCCCAGCATTTT,CASALVPGNQPQHF
once,TRBJ2-2,12,TRBV6-1,.,TGTTCGGCGGTGAAGAACACCGGGGAGCTGTTTTTT,CSAVKNTGELFF
.,TRBJ2-5,17,TRBV4-2,TRBD1,TGTGCCAGCAGCCAAGAGAGCCCCAGGACAGGGGGAGAGACCCAGTACTTC,CASSQESPRTGGETQYF
.,TRBJ1-5,13,TRBV11-2,.,TGTGCCAGCAGCTTAGAAGGGGATGGGGCCCAGCATTTT,CASSLEGDGAQHF
few,TRBJ2-3,17,TRBV5-4,.,TGTGCCAGCAGCTTAGGCGTGTTCAGCGGGAGCACAGATACGCAGTATTTT,CASSLGVFSGSTDTQYF
.,TRBJ1-2,17,TRBV28,TRBD1,TGTGCCAGCAGCCGCCGGGACAGGGGTCCCCTTAACTATGGCTACACCTTC,CASSRRDRGPLNYGYTF
.,TRBJ1-2,12,TRBV7-9,.,TGTGCCAGCAGCCCTAGCGAGCTGGGCTACACCTTC,CASSPSELGYTF
.,TRBJ1-5,18,TRBV7-9,.,TGTGCCAGCAGCTTAGGGGGCCAGGAGTATTATAGCAATCAGCCCCAGCATTTT,CASSLGGQEYYSNQPQHF
.,TRBJ2-7,13,TRBV10-3,.,TGTGCCATCAGTGAGTCGACCGGCGGGGAGCAGTACTTC,CAISESTGGEQYF
.,TRBJ2-7,15,TRBV11-2,.,TGTGCCAGCAGCTTAGCCCTGGGACATCCCTACGAGCAGTACTTC,CASSLALGHPYEQYF
.,TRBJ2-5,16,TRBV28,TRBD1,TGTGCCAGCACCTACTCCCTACAGGGGGCACGAGAGACCCAGTACTTC,CASTYSLQGARETQYF
.,TRBJ2-7,15,TRBV28,TRBD2,TGTGCCAGCAGTTATATGACTAGCGGGTCCCCGCAGCAGTACTTC,CASSYMTSGSPQQYF
.,TRBJ2-1,16,TRBV19,.,TGTGCCAGTAGTACCCAAGCGGAACTTATCGACAATGAGCAGTTCTTC,CASSTQAELIDNEQFF
.,TRBJ1-2,15,TRBV7-9,.,TGTGCCAGCAGCTTGGCCGGTGGGAGGGATTATGGCTACACCTTC,CASSLAGGRDYGYTF
.,TRBJ2-2,12,TRBV7-9,.,TGTGCCATCCGGGTCCTCACCGGGGAGCTGTTTTTT,CAIRVLTGELFF
.,TRBJ2-7,14,TRBV19,TRBD1,TGTGCCAGTAGCCCGGGACAGGCCGCCTACGAGCAGTACTTC,CASSPGQAAYEQYF
.,TRBJ1-1,16,TRBV5-6,.,TGTGCCAGCAGCTTTTTGGATAGGGTGAGCGGCACTGAAGCTTTCTTT,CASSFLDRVSGTEAFF
.,TRBJ2-5,18,TRBV10-3,.,TGTGCCATCAGTGAGCCCAGAATCCCGAGACTAGGGCAAGAGACCCAGTACTTC,CAISEPRIPRLGQETQYF
.,TRBJ1-1,15,TRBV7-2,TRBD1,TGTGCCAGCAGCTTACGACAGGGGATGGAGGCTGAAGCTTTCTTT,CASSLRQGMEAEAFF
.,TRBJ1-1,15,TRBV18,TRBD1,TGTGCCAGCTCGACAGGGGATGCCAGGGTGACTCGCGCTTTCTTT,CASSTGDARVTRAFF
.,TRBJ1-3,15,TRBV19,.,TGTGCCAGTAGTACCGATGGGGGCGCTGGAAACACCATATATTTT,CASSTDGGAGNTIYF
.,TRBJ2-5,16,TRBV25-1,TRBD2,TGTGCCAGCAGTGAAGGTTTTAGCGGGGGCGAAGAGACCCAGTACTTC,CASSEGFSGGEETQYF
once,TRBJ1-5,13,TRBV28,.,TGTGCCAGCACCCCGGGGGAGGGTCAGCCCCAGCATTTT,CASTPGEGQPQHF
.,TRBJ2-2,15,TRBV7-9,.,TGTGCCAGCAGCCCTCGAGGGAGAGAAACCGGGGAGCTGTTTTTT,CASSPRGRETGELFF
.,TRBJ2-1,12,TRBV6-1,.,TGTGCCAGCACGACAGTCTACAATGAGCAGTTCTTC,CASTTVYNEQFF
once,TRBJ1-5,16,TRBV19,TRBD1,TGTGCCAGTAGTCCGACATGGGGACAGGACTATCAGCCCCAGCATTTT,CASSPTWGQDYQPQHF
.,TRBJ1-2,15,TRBV21-1,.,TGTGCCAGCAGCAAAGGTGACAGGGAGTCCTATGGCTACACCTTC,CASSKGDRESYGYTF
.,TRBJ2-5,14,TRBV2,TRBD1,TGTGCCAGCGCATCGGACCAGGGGACAGTACCCCAGTACTTC,CASASDQGTVPQYF
.,TRBJ2-7,15,TRBV15,.,TGTGCCACCAGCAGAGACCAGGGGAGCTCCTACGAGCAGTACTTC,CATSRDQGSSYEQYF
.,TRBJ2-1,17,TRBV7-9,TRBD1,TGTGCCGGCAGCTTAGACCGGGACAGGTGGAGGGACAATGAGCAGTTCTTC,CAGSLDRDRWRDNEQFF
.,TRBJ1-2,13,TRBV11-2,TRBD1,TGTGCCAGCAGCTTATCCGGGACAGGACTGGTTGTCTTC,CASSLSGTGLVVF
.,TRBJ1-1,12,TRBV18,.,TGTGCCAGCTCACCCCTAGGCCCTGAAGCTTTCTTT,CASSPLGPEAFF
.,TRBJ1-2,12,TRBV2,.,TGTGCCACCGAACAGGGTAACTATGGCTACACCTTC,CATEQGNYGYTF
.,TRBJ2-7,16,TRBV6-5,TRBD2,TGTGCCAGCAGTTACTCGACTCTAGCGGGGGGCTACGAGCAGTACTTC,CASSYSTLAGGYEQYF
.,TRBJ1-2,17,TRBV7-9,.,TGTGCCAGCATCGCGCTCCTGCTAGACAGTTCGTTCCCCGGCTACACCTTC,CASIALLLDSSFPGYTF
.,TRBJ2-7,15,TRBV21-1,.,TGTGCCAGCAGCAAAGCAGGGACAGGACCCTACGAGCAGTACTTC,CASSKAGTGPYEQYF
.,TRBJ2-2,15,TRBV18,.,TGTGCCAGCTCACCTCTAGCAGAGAACACCGGGGAGCTGTTTTTT,CASSPLAENTGELFF
.,TRBJ1-4,16,TRBV30,TRBD1,TGTGCCTGGAGTGCCCCCCGGGACAGGGGGAATGAAAAACTGTTTTTT,CAWSAPRDRGNEKLFF
.,TRBJ2-7,14,TRBV5-4,.,TGTGCCAGCAGCTTGGCAGGCAGGGAACGCGAGCAGTACTTC,CASSLAGREREQYF
.,TRBJ1-5,13,TRBV7-9,.,TGTGCCAGCAGCCGGGACTTCAATCAGCCCCAGCATTTT,CASSRDFNQPQHF
.,TRBJ1-1,18,TRBV11-2,.,TGTGCCAGCAGCTTAGAGGGCGTTTTACAGCTTTTGAACACTGAAGCTTTCTTT,CASSLEGVLQLLNTEAFF